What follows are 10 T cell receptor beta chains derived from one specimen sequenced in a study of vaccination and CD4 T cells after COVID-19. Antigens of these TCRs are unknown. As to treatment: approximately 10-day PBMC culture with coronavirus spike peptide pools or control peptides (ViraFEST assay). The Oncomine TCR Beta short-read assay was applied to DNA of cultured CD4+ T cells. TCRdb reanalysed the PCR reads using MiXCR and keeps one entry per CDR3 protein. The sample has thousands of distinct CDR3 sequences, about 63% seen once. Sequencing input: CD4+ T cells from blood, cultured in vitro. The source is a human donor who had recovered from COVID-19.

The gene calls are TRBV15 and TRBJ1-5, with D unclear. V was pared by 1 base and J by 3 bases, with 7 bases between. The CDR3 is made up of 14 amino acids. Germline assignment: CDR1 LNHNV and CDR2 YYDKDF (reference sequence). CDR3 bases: TGTGCCACCAGCAGAGGCAGGAACAATCAGCCCCAGCATTTT. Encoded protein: CATSRGRNNQPQHF.

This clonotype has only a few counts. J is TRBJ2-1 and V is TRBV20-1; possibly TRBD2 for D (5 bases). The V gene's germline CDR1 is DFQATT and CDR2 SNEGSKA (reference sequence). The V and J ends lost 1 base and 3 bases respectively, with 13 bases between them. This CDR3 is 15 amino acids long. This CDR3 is CSARALSENYNEQFF. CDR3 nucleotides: TGCAGTGCTAGAGCCCTTAGCGAGAACTACAATGAGCAGTTCTTC.

This CDR3 reads CASSAGQGAYEQYF. CDR3 coding DNA: TGCGCCAGCAGTGCGGGACAGGGGGCCTACGAGCAGTACTTC. J is TRBJ2-7 and V is TRBV10-1; 11 bases line up with TRBD1. Trimming cost V 4 bases and J 2 bases; bases outside gene matches: 1. Germline V gene data show CDR1 as WNHNN and CDR2 as SYGVQD (reference sequence). CDR3 length: 14 residues.

In DNA form, the CDR3 reads TGTGCCAGCAGTTACAGGCGGGGTCATTACTACGAGCAGTACTTC. This gives the protein CASSYRRGHYYEQYF. This chain joins TRBV6-2 or TRBV6-3 and TRBJ2-7; maybe TRBD2 (6 bases). The CDR3 is 15 residues long. With 2 bases removed from V and 3 bases from J, the gap between germline ends came to 14 bases. Germline assignment: CDR1 MNHEY and CDR2 SVGEGT.

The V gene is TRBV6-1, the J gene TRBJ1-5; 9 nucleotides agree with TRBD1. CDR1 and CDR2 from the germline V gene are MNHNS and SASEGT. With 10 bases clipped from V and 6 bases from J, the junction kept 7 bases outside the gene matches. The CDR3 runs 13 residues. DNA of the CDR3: TGTGCCACCCGGACAGGGGTGCCTCAGCCCCAGCATTTT. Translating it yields CATRTGVPQPQHF.

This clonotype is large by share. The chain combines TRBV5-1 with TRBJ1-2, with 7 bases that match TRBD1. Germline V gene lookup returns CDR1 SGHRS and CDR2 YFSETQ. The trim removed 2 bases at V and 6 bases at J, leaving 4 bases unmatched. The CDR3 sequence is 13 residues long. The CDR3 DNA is TGCGCCAGCAGCTTCGCAGGGGGAGATGGCTACACCTTC. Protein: CASSFAGGDGYTF.

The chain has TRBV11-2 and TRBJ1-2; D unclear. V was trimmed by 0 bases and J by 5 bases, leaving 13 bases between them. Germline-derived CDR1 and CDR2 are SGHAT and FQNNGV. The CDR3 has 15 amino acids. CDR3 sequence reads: CASSLERRLMYGYTF. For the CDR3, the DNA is TGTGCCAGCAGCTTAGAAAGGCGCCTTATGTATGGCTACACCTTC.

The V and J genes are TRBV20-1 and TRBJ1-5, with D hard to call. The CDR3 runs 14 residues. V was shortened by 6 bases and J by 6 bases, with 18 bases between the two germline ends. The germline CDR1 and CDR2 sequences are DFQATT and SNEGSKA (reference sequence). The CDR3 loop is CSALGGRGSQPQHF. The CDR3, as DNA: TGCAGTGCCCTGGGCGGACGGGGTAGTCAGCCCCAGCATTTT.

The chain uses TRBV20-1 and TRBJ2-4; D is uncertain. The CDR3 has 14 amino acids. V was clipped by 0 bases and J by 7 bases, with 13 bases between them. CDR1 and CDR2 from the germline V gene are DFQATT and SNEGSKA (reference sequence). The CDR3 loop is CSARDGIVTNIQYF. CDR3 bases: TGCAGTGCTAGAGATGGAATAGTTACCAACATTCAGTACTTC.

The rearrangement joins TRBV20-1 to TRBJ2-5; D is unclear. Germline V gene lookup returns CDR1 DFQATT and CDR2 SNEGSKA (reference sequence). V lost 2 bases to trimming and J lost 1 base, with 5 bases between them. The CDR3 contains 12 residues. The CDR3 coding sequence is TGCAGTGCTAGAAGCGTCCAAGAGACCCAGTACTTC. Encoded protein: CSARSVQETQYF.